Sequencing of this TCR beta chain was carried out in a study of T cell responses to AZD1222 COVID-19 vaccine. Clones were read by immunoSEQ multiplex PCR, and TCRdb kept only the in-frame ones, dropping some. The table lists around 130,000 clones, just over 85% of them singletons. The source of this sequence is an adult in good health. Material: peripheral blood, obtained on day 0 of AZD1222 vaccination.

DNA for the CDR3: TGCGCCAGCAGCTTTCGGACAGGGGGCTACGAGCAGTACTTC. Amino acids: CASSFRTGGYEQYF. V usage is TRBV4-1 and J usage is TRBJ2-7; 10 bases fit TRBD1. CDR1 and CDR2 (germline): MGHRA, YSYEKL. Trimming removed 5 bases from V and 3 bases from J; junction bases left unmatched: 4. This CDR3 spans 14 amino acids.